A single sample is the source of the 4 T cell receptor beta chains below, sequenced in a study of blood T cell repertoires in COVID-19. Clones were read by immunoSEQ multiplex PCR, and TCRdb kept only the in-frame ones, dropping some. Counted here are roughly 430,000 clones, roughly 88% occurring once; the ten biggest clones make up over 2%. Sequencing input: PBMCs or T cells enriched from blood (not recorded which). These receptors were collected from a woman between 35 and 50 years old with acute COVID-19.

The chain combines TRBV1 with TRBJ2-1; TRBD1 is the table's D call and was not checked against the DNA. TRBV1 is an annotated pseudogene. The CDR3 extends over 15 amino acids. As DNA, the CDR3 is TGCACCAGCAGCCAAGGGACAGGGACTTACAATGAGCAGTTCTTC. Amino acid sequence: CTSSQGTGTYNEQFF.

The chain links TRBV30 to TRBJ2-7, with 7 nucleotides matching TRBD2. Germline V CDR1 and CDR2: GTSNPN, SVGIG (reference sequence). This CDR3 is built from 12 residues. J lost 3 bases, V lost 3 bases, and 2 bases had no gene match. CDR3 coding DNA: TGTGCCTGGAGGGGGGGGAGCTACGAGCAGTACTTC. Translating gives CAWRGGSYEQYF.

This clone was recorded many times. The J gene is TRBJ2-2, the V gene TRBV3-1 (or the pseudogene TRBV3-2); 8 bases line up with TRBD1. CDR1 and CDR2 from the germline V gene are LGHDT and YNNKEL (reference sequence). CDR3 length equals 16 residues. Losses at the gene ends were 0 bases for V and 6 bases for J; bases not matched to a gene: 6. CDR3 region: CASSQENRGSSGELFF. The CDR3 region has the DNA TGTGCCAGCAGCCAAGAGAACAGGGGGAGTTCCGGGGAGCTGTTTTTT.

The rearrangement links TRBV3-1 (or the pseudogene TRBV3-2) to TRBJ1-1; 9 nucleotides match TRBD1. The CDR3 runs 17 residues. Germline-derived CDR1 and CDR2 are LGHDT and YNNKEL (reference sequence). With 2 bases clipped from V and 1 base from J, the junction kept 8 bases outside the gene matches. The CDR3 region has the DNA TGTGCCAGCAGCCAAAGAATCGGACAGGGGACGAACACTGAAGCTTTCTTT. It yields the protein CASSQRIGQGTNTEAFF.